This TCR beta chain came from a study of tumor-infiltrating lymphocytes in primary liver carcinoma. For the study at large: Ranging in age from 30 to 69 years, the patients were men and women. Per sample, productive TCRbeta reads numbered roughly 3.65 to 7.13 million, similar across tissue types. Findings and limits, study-wide: For tumor-adjacent and tumor-blood pairs, overlap was less than that seen for tumor region pairs.

The germline V gene encodes CDR1 SEHNR and CDR2 FQNEAQ (reference sequence). This CDR3 comprises 18 residues. With 1 base removed from V and 4 bases from J, the gap between germline ends came to 22 bases. Points on this clonotype: The antigen is not known. Given a much more abundant clone one base away, this may be a read error.

Total RNA amounting to around 540 ng was the source from which TCR beta cDNA was made with a constant-region primer. ARM-PCR was slightly modified, and three nested multiplex PCR rounds with it gave rise to the TCR beta libraries. Rounds one and two of PCR, each of about 10 cycles, were primed with TRBV1-TRBV30 forward primers and a C-beta reverse primer. TCRdb called the multiplex PCR reads again in MiXCR, with one record for every CDR3 protein. Found here are more than 100,000 distinct CDR3 sequences, approximately 71% of them singletons; the top ten hold 8.1%. Unsorted bulk tissue (roughly 20-31 mg) underwent RNA and DNA co-extraction. Patients were treatment-naive with chronic HBV infection.

Sample: tumor-adjacent normal liver tissue. The clonotype originates from an older woman with primary liver carcinoma and hepatitis B virus infection. The chain links TRBV7-9 to TRBJ1-1, with D possibly TRBD1 on 5 matching bases. Here the CDR3 DNA reads TGTGCCAGCAGCTTAGGAAAGGTGGGGCAGGGAAGGTTCACTGAAGCTTTCTTT. Its translation is CASSLGKVGQGRFTEAFF. Using reference TRBV7-9 and TRBJ1-1 for the parts outside the CDR3, the full variable domain is DTGVSQNPRHKITKRGQNVTFRCDPISEHNRLYWYRQTLGQGPEFLTYFQNEAQLEKSRLLSDRFSAERPKGSFSTLEIQRTEQGDSAMYLCASSLGKVGQGRFTEAFFGQGTRLTVV.